Following are 29 T cell receptor beta chains from one sample sequenced in a study of tumor-infiltrating lymphocytes in primary liver carcinoma. TCR beta cDNA came from about 0.55 ug total RNA, primed with a constant-region primer. ARM-PCR was slightly modified, and three nested multiplex PCR rounds with it gave rise to the TCR beta libraries. The two initial PCR rounds, roughly 10 cycles each, used TRBV1-TRBV30 forward and C-beta reverse primers. TCRdb re-analysed the multiplex PCR reads in MiXCR, keeping a single row per CDR3 protein. The top ten hold roughly an eighth of the sample, which has approximately 73,000 distinct CDR3 sequences, about two thirds seen once. Co-extraction yielded RNA and DNA from approximately 22-30 mg of unsorted bulk tissue. Sequenced sample: liver tumor tissue from sampling region 4. Sample subset: tumor region T4, right-lateral pole. The receptors come from a woman aged 55-69 years with primary liver carcinoma and hepatitis B virus infection.

This clonotype was observed many times. This CDR3 is CASLPGHSPGGTEAFF. The CDR3 region has the DNA TGTGCCAGCTTGCCGGGGCACAGCCCCGGGGGGACTGAAGCTTTCTTT. The chain joins TRBV6-6 to TRBJ1-1; D is perhaps TRBD1 (5 bases). This CDR3 has 16 amino acids. Per the germline V gene, CDR1 is MNHNY and CDR2 is SVGAGI (reference sequence). V gave up 8 bases and J gave up 5 bases, with 24 bases separating them.

About this clonotype itself: A much more abundant neighbour one base away suggests this may be a read error. The CDR3 DNA follows: TGTGTCAGCAGTTTTTATAGGGAGGGCCCGGACATTCAGTACTTC. Its translation: CVSSFYREGPDIQYF. J is TRBJ2-4 and V is TRBV28; 7 positions match TRBD2. Germline CDR1 and CDR2: MDHEN and SYDVKM. The CDR3 covers 15 residues.

This clonotype is a singleton in its sample. A much larger clone sits a single nucleotide away, making a read error possible. The gene calls are TRBV5-1 and TRBJ1-2; TRBD1 is a possible D gene (5 bases). Germline CDR1 and CDR2: SGHRS and YFSETQ. The CDR3 contains 15 residues. The CDR3 loop is CASSLAGGENCGYTF. The CDR3 region has the DNA TGCGCCAGCAGCTTGGCTGGGGGAGAGAACTGTGGCTACACCTTC.

Many counts were recorded for this clonotype. V is TRBV10-2 and J is TRBJ2-7, with D uncertain. V gave up 4 bases and J gave up 3 bases, with 19 bases separating them. This CDR3 region has 16 residues. Per the germline V gene, CDR1 is WSHSY and CDR2 is SAAADI. For the CDR3, the DNA is TGCGCCAGCAGTGTTCAGCAGACCATAGGAAGCTACGAGCAGTACTTC. This encodes CASSVQQTIGSYEQYF.

Comment on this clonotype: A much larger clone lies a single base off, so this may be a read error. The chain combines TRBV30 with TRBJ2-1; D remains ambiguous. This CDR3 spans 15 amino acids. Trimming took 0 bases from V and 8 from J, leaving 17 bases between them. CDR1 GTSNPN and CDR2 SVGIG come from the germline V gene (reference sequence). Here the CDR3 reads CAWSVSRAAIDEQFF. Written as DNA, the CDR3 is TGTGCCTGGAGTGTAAGTAGGGCTGCCATCGATGAGCAGTTCTTC.

Of note for this clonotype: The DNA is left out, because the CDR3 cannot be placed on it with certainty; the CDR3 is given as TCRdb lists it. The gene calls are TRBV29-1 and TRBJ2-7. Germline V gene data show CDR1 as SQVTM and CDR2 as ANQGSEA. The CDR3 has 13 residues if both end residues are counted. Here the CDR3 reads CSVGTGSSYEQYF.

Comments on this clonotype: A much more abundant neighbour one base away suggests this may be a read error. The V and J genes are TRBV28 and TRBJ2-7; 8 nucleotides agree with TRBD1. V shed 9 bases and J 7 bases; nucleotides not matched to a gene: 8. CDR3 size: 12 residues. Germline CDR1 MDHEN, CDR2 SYDVKM. As DNA, the CDR3 is TGTGCCAGTAGGACAGGGCACGGTGAGCAGTACTTC. Its protein product is CASRTGHGEQYF.

Comment on this clonotype: One end of the junction does not line up with germline, which may come from a read error. This chain joins TRBV12-3 or TRBV12-4 and TRBJ2-7; TRBD2 matches at 8 bases. CDR3 length equals 15 residues. CDR3 DNA sequence: TGTGCCAGCAGTTTAACGGGAGGGGGGTCCTACGAGCAATACTTC. Amino acids: CASSLTGGGSYEQYF.

This clonotype showed up many times. The J gene is TRBJ1-2, the V gene TRBV6-5; 9 bases are a match to TRBD1. Germline V gives CDR1 MNHEY, CDR2 SVGAGI. The CDR3 has 13 amino acids. V shed 5 bases, J shed 7 bases, and the junction held 5 bases outside the gene matches. CDR3 nucleotide sequence: TGTGCCAGCAGTCCGGACAGGGGTAGTGGCTACACCTTC. Amino acid sequence: CASSPDRGSGYTF.

This clonotype was detected ten times or more. This chain links TRBV7-9 with TRBJ1-1; no clear D. CDR3 length equals 15 residues. With 2 bases removed from V and 1 base from J, the gap between germline ends came to 11 bases. Looked up from germline, CDR1 is SEHNR and CDR2 is FQNEAQ (reference sequence). The CDR3 DNA is TGTGCCAGCAGCTTATTTGCTGCTGGGAACACTGAAGCTTTCTTT. Residues: CASSLFAAGNTEAFF.

About this clonotype itself: Compared with germline, one end of the junction differs, possibly owing to a read error. This chain links TRBV11-2 with TRBJ2-7, with D possibly TRBD2 on 6 matching bases. The CDR3 spans 14 residues. CDR1 and CDR2 from the germline V gene are SGHAT and FQNNGV. CDR3 protein: CANSPSSGASEQHF. Written as DNA, the CDR3 is TGTGCCAACAGCCCCTCTTCAGGAGCTAGCGAGCAGCACTTC.

Turning to this clonotype: Germline is not matched at one junction end, which may reflect a read error. The chain employs TRBV6-6 and TRBJ1-2; no clear D gene. The germline V gene encodes CDR1 MNHNY and CDR2 SVGAGI (reference sequence). This CDR3 is built from 15 residues. CDR3 region: CASSSNGVPNYGYTF. The CDR3 nucleotides read TGTGCCAGCAGTTCCAACGGGGTTCCTAACTATGGTTACACCTTC.

Comments on this clonotype: This CDR3 is missing its conserved last phenylalanine or tryptophan, likely due to a read error. The J gene is TRBJ1-3, the V gene TRBV11-2; 9 nucleotides line up with TRBD1. The CDR3 has 19 amino acids. With V trimmed by 6 bases and J by 2 bases, 17 bases remained unmatched. Looked up from germline, CDR1 is SGHAT and CDR2 is FQNNGV. This CDR3 is CASSSRPDRGAYPGNTIYI. In nucleotides, the CDR3 is TGTGCCAGCAGTTCACGCCCGGACAGGGGAGCGTACCCTGGAAACACCATATATATT.

For this clonotype: This likely comes from a read error, as the CDR3 has no conserved phenylalanine or tryptophan at its end. The limits of the CDR3 on the DNA are not certain, so only TCRdb's listed CDR3 is given. This chain joins TRBV11-2 and TRBJ2-7; the D call in the table, TRBD2, was not verified against the DNA. The CDR3 is 11 residues long, counting both termini. Germline V gene lookup returns CDR1 SGHAT and CDR2 FQNNGV. CDR3 residues: CASSPASSLVN.

This chain uses TRBV12-3 or TRBV12-4 with TRBJ2-7; D is perhaps TRBD1 (5 bases). This CDR3 has 14 residues. V was clipped by 5 bases and J by 2 bases, with 13 bases between them. The CDR3 spells CASSLVDSPYEQYF. DNA for the CDR3: TGTGCCAGCAGTCTAGTTGACAGCCCCTACGAGCAGTACTTC.

Comments on this clonotype: A much larger clone differs from this one at a single base, so this may be a read error. This chain links TRBV7-3 with TRBJ2-1; 9 nucleotides agree with TRBD2. Germline V lookup: CDR1 SGHTA, CDR2 FQGTGA. This CDR3 region has 14 residues. CDR3 region: CAGSLGGRGNEQFF. The CDR3 DNA follows: TGTGCCGGCAGCTTAGGCGGGAGGGGCAATGAGCAGTTCTTC. The whole variable domain, filled in from reference TRBV7-3 and TRBJ2-1, reads GAGVSQTPSNKVTEKGKYVELRCDPISGHTALYWYRQSLGQGPEFLIYFQGTGAADDSGLPNDRFFAVRPEGSVSTLKIQRTERGDSAVYLCAGSLGGRGNEQFFGPGTRLTVL.

Worth noting for this clonotype: Sequence at one end of the junction differs from germline and may be a read error. CDR3 amino acids: CASSPRGSGNYEQSF. In DNA form, the CDR3 reads TGTGCCAGCAGCCCTAGGGGTAGCGGGAACTATGAGCAGTCCTTC. The chain uses TRBV11-3 and TRBJ2-1, with 8 bases lining up with TRBD2. Germline V lookup: CDR1 SGHNT, CDR2 YENEEA. CDR3 length: 15 amino acids.

In the case of this clonotype: Since no conserved phenylalanine or tryptophan closes the CDR3, a read error is the likely cause. The chain has TRBV29-1 and TRBJ2-1, with TRBD1 matching 8 bases. Germline values: CDR1 SQVTM, CDR2 ANQGSEA. There are 13 residues in the CDR3. Here the CDR3 DNA reads TGCAGTGTTGAGGGGGACAGGAACAATGAGCAGTTCTCC. This sequence encodes CSVEGDRNNEQFS.

A remark on this clonotype: The CDR3 carries no conserved terminal phenylalanine or tryptophan, so it likely arises from a read error. V usage is TRBV4-1 and J usage is TRBJ2-7, with 10 bases matching TRBD2. V was clipped by 3 bases and J by 9 bases; unmatched bases: 11. The germline V gene encodes CDR1 MGHRA and CDR2 YSYEKL. The CDR3 runs 15 residues. CDR3 sequence (DNA): TGCGCCAGCAGCCATGTTACTAGCGGGATGGCCTGGCAGTACTAC. Translating it yields CASSHVTSGMAWQYY.

This chain links TRBV7-9 with TRBJ1-5; no firm D call. The germline gives CDR1 SEHNR, CDR2 FQNEAQ (reference sequence). The V end was cut by 1 base, the J end by 7 bases, with 11 bases between. CDR3 length: 14 amino acids. CDR3 sequence: CASSLGGAYQPQHF. CDR3 bases: TGTGCCAGCAGCTTAGGGGGTGCCTACCAGCCCCAGCATTTT.

V gene TRBV5-4 combines with J gene TRBJ2-7, with 7 nucleotides matching TRBD2. The V segment lost 0 bases and the J segment 7 bases; nucleotides outside the gene matches: 10. The CDR3 is 15 amino acids. Looked up from germline, CDR1 is SGHNT and CDR2 is YYREEE (reference sequence). The CDR3 here is CASSLAAGRRYEQYF. The DNA of the CDR3 is TGTGCCAGCAGCTTGGCTGCCGGGAGGAGGTATGAGCAGTACTTC. The full variable domain, rest sourced from reference TRBV5-4 and TRBJ2-7, is ETGVTQSPTHLIKTRGQQVTLRCSSQSGHNTVSWYQQALGQGPQFIFQYYREEENGRGNFPPRFSGLQFPNYSSELNVNALELDDSALYLCASSLAAGRRYEQYFGPGTRLTVT.

About this clonotype: Compared with germline, one end of the junction differs, possibly owing to a read error. The J gene is TRBJ2-7, the V gene TRBV6-5, with D tentatively TRBD1 or TRBD2 (5 bases each). The CDR3 loop spans 13 amino acids. From germline, CDR1 is MNHEY and CDR2 SVGAGI. CDR3: CASSSHPGGEQYF. In DNA form, the CDR3 reads TGTGCCAGTAGCTCTCACCCTGGGGGAGAGCAATACTTC.

The V call is TRBV6-1, the J call TRBJ2-7, with D perhaps assigned TRBD1 or TRBD2 (5 bases each). This CDR3 region has 14 residues. The V gene lost 0 bases and the J gene lost 12 bases, with 18 bases spanning the gap. Germline V lookup: CDR1 MNHNS, CDR2 SASEGT. DNA of the CDR3: TGTGCCAGCAGTGAAGCTTTTGAGGGGTACGAGGGGTACTTC. Protein product: CASSEAFEGYEGYF.

This clonotype was found a few times. This rearrangement joins TRBV9 to TRBJ2-3, with D unresolved. Germline V gene sequence: CDR1 SGDLS, CDR2 YYNGEE. The V gene lost 4 bases and the J gene lost 5 bases, with 8 bases spanning the gap. The length of the CDR3 is 12 residues. The CDR3 loop is CASSPRLDTQYF. DNA for the CDR3: TGTGCCAGCAGCCCCCGTCTAGATACGCAGTATTTT.

Notes on this clonotype: Mismatch with germline at one junction end may stem from a read error. The CDR3, as DNA: TGTGTCAGCGGCTACAGGGTAAAGACCCAGTACTTC. Translated, it gives CVSGYRVKTQYF. The chain carries TRBV13 and TRBJ2-5, with TRBD1 as a possible D gene (6 bases). CDR1 and CDR2 (germline): PRHDT, FYEKMQ (reference sequence). The CDR3 is 12 amino acids.

There are a few counts of this clonotype. CDR3 amino acids: CASSPPHGGRETQYF. The CDR3 region has the DNA TGTGCCAGCAGTCCGCCGCATGGGGGGCGGGAGACCCAGTACTTC. The rearrangement joins TRBV28 to TRBJ2-5; D is tentatively TRBD1 or TRBD2 (6 bases each). V was trimmed by 5 bases and J by 5 bases, leaving 18 bases between them. CDR3 length equals 15 residues. Looked up from germline, CDR1 is MDHEN and CDR2 is SYDVKM.

The V and J genes are TRBV5-1 and TRBJ2-1; D perhaps matches TRBD2 (6 bases). This CDR3 spans 16 amino acids. Germline-derived CDR1 and CDR2 are SGHRS and YFSETQ. The germline V and J ends were trimmed by 2 bases and 6 bases, with 18 bases remaining between them. In DNA, the CDR3 is TGCGCCAGCAGCTTTTTAGCGGACACGAGCTTCAATGAGCAGTTCTTC. Its translation is CASSFLADTSFNEQFF.

A remark on this clonotype: At one boundary the junction diverges from the germline segment, which might be a read error. The V and J genes are TRBV7-8 and TRBJ2-7, with TRBD2 matching 10 bases. This CDR3 spans 18 amino acids. The germline V gene has CDR1 SGHVS and CDR2 FQNEAQ. The CDR3 is CASSRGQGSGRGYYEQNF. The CDR3 nucleotides are TGTGCCAGCAGCCGTGGACAGGGAAGCGGGAGGGGTTACTACGAACAGAACTTC.

Comments on this clonotype: At one end, the junction sequence differs from germline, possibly due to a read error. V usage is TRBV4-2 and J usage is TRBJ2-2; TRBD2 agrees at 7 bases. The CDR3 loop spans 17 amino acids. Per the germline V gene, CDR1 is LGHNA and CDR2 is YNFKEQ. The CDR3 DNA reads as TGTGCCAGCAGCCAAGAGGGAGGACTAGTGGACACCGAGGAGCTGTTTTTT. This encodes CASSQEGGLVDTEELFF.